This TCR beta chain emerged from a study of CD8+ T cells in alopecia areata. Study observations and caveats: Lesional scalp, notably in alopecia totalis/universalis, had clonality above that of normal scalp.

The authors extracted RNA and reverse transcribed it into cDNA as the sequencing template. Profiling relied on immunoSEQ multiplex PCR, and the TCRdb table lists in-frame clones only, not all of them. The repertoire has 34,000 or so clones, roughly half of them found once; the top ten carry 30% to 50%. Germline lookup yields CDR1 SGHRS and CDR2 YFSETQ. The CDR3 consists of 14 residues. The J segment lost 3 bases and the V segment lost 2 bases, leaving 3 bases of the junction unmatched. Comment on this clone: The antigen remains unidentified.

Sequenced: NKG2D-high CD8+ T cells sorted from blood. The chain is built from TRBV5-1 and TRBJ2-7; 9 nucleotides match TRBD2. This receptor was obtained from a human donor with alopecia areata. The CDR3: CASSLAGGLYEQYF. The CDR3 nucleotides are TGCGCCAGCAGCTTAGCGGGGGGACTCTACGAGCAGTACTTC.